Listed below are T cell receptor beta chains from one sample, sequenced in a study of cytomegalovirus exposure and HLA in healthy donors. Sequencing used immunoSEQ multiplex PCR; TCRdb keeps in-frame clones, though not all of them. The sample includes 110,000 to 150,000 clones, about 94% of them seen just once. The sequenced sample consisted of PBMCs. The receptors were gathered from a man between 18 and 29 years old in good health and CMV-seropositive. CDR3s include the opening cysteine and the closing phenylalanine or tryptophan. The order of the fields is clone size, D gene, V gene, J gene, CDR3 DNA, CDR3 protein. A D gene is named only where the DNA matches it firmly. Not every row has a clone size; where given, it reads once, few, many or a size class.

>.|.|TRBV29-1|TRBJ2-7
TGCAGCGTTGTGGACAGTCACGAGCAGTACTTC
CSVVDSHEQYF
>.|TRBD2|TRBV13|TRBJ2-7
TGTGCCAGCAGCACCCGACTAGCGGGAGGGTCTACCTACGAGCAGTACTTC
CASSTRLAGGSTYEQYF
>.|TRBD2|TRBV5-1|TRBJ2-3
TGCGCCAGCAGCTTGAGGGGCGGGAGGCAATCTAGCACAGATACGCAGTATTTT
CASSLRGGRQSSTDTQYF
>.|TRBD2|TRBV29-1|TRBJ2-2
TGCAGCGTTGGACGAGCGGGAGGGCCGGTCACCGGGGAGCTGTTTTTT
CSVGRAGGPVTGELFF
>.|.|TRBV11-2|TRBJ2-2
TGTGCCAGCAGGACGGGACTTAGGACCACCGGGGAGCTGTTTTTT
CASRTGLRTTGELFF
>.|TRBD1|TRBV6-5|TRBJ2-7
TGTGCCAGCAGCTTCAGGGACAGCTCCTACGAGCAGTACTTC
CASSFRDSSYEQYF
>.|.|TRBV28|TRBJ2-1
TGTGCCAGCAGTGGGGGGTACGGGCAGTTCTTC
CASSGGYGQFF
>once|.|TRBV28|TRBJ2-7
TGTGCCAGCAGTCTGGTTGGGCAGCCCTACGAGCAGTACTTC
CASSLVGQPYEQYF
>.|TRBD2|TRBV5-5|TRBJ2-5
TGTGCCAGCAGCGCCATTTCCGGGACTAGTCAAGAGACCCAGTACTTC
CASSAISGTSQETQYF
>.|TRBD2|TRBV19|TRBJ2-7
TGTGCCAGTAGTCCGGGACTAGCGGACCCCAGCTACGAGCAGTACTTC
CASSPGLADPSYEQYF
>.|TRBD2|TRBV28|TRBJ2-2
TGTGCCAGCAGCCGCGGGGGGGCTAGCGGGGAGCTGTTTTTT
CASSRGGASGELFF
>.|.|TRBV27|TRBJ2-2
TGTGCCAGCAGTCTCAGTTCGAACACCGGGGAGCTGTTTTTT
CASSLSSNTGELFF
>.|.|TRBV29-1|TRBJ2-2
TGCAGCGTTGGGGGGGACAGCGCGAACACCGGGGAGCTGTTTTTT
CSVGGDSANTGELFF
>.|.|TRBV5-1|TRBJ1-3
TGCGCCAGCAGTAGTACCCAGGGGCCGGGAAACACCATATATTTT
CASSSTQGPGNTIYF
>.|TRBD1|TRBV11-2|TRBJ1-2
TGTGCCAGCAGCTTAGATCTGGGACAGAACTATGGCTACACCTTC
CASSLDLGQNYGYTF
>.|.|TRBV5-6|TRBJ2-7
TGTGCCAGCAGCGTGGACGGTTACGAGCAGTACTTC
CASSVDGYEQYF
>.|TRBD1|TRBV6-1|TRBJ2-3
TGTGCCAGCAGTGAAGCCAGGACAGGGGGGGCACATACGCAGTATTTT
CASSEARTGGAHTQYF
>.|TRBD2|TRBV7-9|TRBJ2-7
TGTGCCAGCAGCGCCGGGGGGGGCGAGCAGTACTTC
CASSAGGGEQYF
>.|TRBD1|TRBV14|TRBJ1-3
TGTGCCAGCAGCCCCCGGGGACAGACTAACACCATATATTTT
CASSPRGQTNTIYF
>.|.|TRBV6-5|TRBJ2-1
TGTGCCAGCAGCCCCACAGATTCCTACAATGAGCAGTTCTTC
CASSPTDSYNEQFF
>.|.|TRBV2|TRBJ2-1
TGTGCCGCATACAGTAGCAATGAGCAGTTCTTC
CAAYSSNEQFF
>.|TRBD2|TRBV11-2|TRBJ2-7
TGTGCCAGCAGCTTAGGGGGGACTAGCGCGTACGAGCAGTACTTC
CASSLGGTSAYEQYF
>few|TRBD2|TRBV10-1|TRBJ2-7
TGCGCCAGCAGTGAGGCTAGACTAGCGGGAGACCACGAGCAGTACTTC
CASSEARLAGDHEQYF
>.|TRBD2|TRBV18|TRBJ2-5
TGTGCCAGCTCACCTCAAGGGACTACCGCACAAGAGACCCAGTACTTC
CASSPQGTTAQETQYF
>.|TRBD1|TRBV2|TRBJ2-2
TGTGCCAGCAGTGGGACAGGGTGGGACACCGGGGAGCTGTTTTTT
CASSGTGWDTGELFF
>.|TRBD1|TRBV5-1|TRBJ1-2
TGCGCCAGCAGGCTCAGGACAGGACCCAACTATGGCTACACCTTC
CASRLRTGPNYGYTF
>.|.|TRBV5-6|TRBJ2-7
TGTGCCAGCGGTTCCGGGACTCCATCCTACGAGCAGTACTTC
CASGSGTPSYEQYF
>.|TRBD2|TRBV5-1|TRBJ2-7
TGCGCCAGCAGCGCCGTACCGGCGGGAGGGATCGAGCAGTACTTC
CASSAVPAGGIEQYF
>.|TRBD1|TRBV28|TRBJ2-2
TGTGCCAGCAGTTCCCTAATCATGCAGGGGGCGCTGGACACCGGGGAGCTGTTTTTT
CASSSLIMQGALDTGELFF
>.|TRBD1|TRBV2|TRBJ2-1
TGTGCCAGCAGTTCACCTACCGGGACAGGGTTCGATGAGCAGTTCTTC
CASSSPTGTGFDEQFF
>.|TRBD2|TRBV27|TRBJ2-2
TGTGCCAGCAGTATCCTAGCGGGAGAGGATACCGGGGAGCTGTTTTTT
CASSILAGEDTGELFF
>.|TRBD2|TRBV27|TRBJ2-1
TGTGCCAGCCGCCTCAGCGGGGGGGTCTACAATGAGCAGTTCTTC
CASRLSGGVYNEQFF
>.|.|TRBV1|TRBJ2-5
TGCACCAGCAGCCCTCGTAGGGTAGCGGACGTCCAAGAGACCCAGTACTTC
CTSSPRRVADVQETQYF
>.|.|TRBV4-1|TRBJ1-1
TGCGCCAGCAGCCCTAGAAGGGGATTTGTCGCTTTCTTT
CASSPRRGFVAFF
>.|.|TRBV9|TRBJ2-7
TGTGCCAGCAGCGTAGGTCCAGGGGAGAACGAGCAGTACTTC
CASSVGPGENEQYF
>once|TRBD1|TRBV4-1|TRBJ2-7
TGCGCCAGCAGCCAAACAGGGGACGAGCAGTACTTC
CASSQTGDEQYF
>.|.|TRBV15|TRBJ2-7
TGTGCCACCAGCAGAGACCCGGGTGAGGAGCAGTACTTC
CATSRDPGEEQYF
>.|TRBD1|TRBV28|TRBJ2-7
TGTGCCAGCAGTCCCCGGAGACAGGGTTGGGAGCAGTACTTC
CASSPRRQGWEQYF
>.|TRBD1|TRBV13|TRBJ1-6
TGTGCCAGCAGTTCAACAGGGGAAGTGAATTCACCCCTCCACTTT
CASSSTGEVNSPLHF
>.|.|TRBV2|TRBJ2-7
TGTGCCAGCAGTTTTACTAGCTACGAGCAGTACTTC
CASSFTSYEQYF